This TCR beta chain is drawn from a study of HIV-infected patients and healthy controls. This clonotype was counted many times. Reverse transcription used roughly 450 ng RNA and constant-region primers for alpha and beta. Separate chain-specific third strand synthesis with multiplexing indices produced the alpha and beta libraries. MiXCR, applied by TCRdb to the 5' RACE reads, yields one record per CDR3 protein. The sample includes about 10,000 distinct CDR3 sequences, over 7.5% of them seen just once. Trimming removed 5 bases from V and 5 bases from J, with 14 bases in between. There are 14 residues in the CDR3. Germline CDR1 SGDLS, CDR2 YYNGEE. All unsorted peripheral T cells were captured because whole blood was used without fractionation.

The TCR originated in an adult in good health. Material: blood. The chain recombines TRBV9 with TRBJ1-5; D is possibly TRBD1 (5 bases). This chain's CDR3 is CASSRTRAYQPQHF. The CDR3 region has the DNA TGTGCCAGCAGTCGGACACGAGCCTATCAGCCCCAGCATTTT.